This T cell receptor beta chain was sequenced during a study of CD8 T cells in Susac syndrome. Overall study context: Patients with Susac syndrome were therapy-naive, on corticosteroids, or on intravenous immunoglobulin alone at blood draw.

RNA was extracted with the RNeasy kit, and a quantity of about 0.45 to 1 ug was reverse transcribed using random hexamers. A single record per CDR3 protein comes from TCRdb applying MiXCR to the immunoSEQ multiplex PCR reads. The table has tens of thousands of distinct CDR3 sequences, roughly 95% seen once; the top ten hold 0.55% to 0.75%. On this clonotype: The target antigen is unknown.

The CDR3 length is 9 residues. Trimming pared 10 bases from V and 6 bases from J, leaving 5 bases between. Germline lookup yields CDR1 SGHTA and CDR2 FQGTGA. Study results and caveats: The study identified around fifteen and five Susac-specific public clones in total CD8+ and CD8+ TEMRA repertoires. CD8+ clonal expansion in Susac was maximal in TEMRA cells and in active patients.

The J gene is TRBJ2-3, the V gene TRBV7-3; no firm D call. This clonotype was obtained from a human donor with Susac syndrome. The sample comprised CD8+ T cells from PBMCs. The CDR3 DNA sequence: TGTGCCACCTTGGATACGCAGTATTTT. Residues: CATLDTQYF.